These 5 T cell receptor beta chains were all obtained from the same sample, sequenced in a study of vaccination and CD4 T cells after COVID-19. No antigen is known for these receptors. Treatment described: approximately 10-day PBMC culture with coronavirus spike peptide pools or control peptides (ViraFEST assay). Cultured CD4+ T-cell DNA underwent Oncomine TCR Beta short-read sequencing. Each CDR3 protein gets one entry after TCRdb re-called the PCR reads with MiXCR. The sample shows about 26,000 distinct CDR3 sequences, over 60% of them seen only once. Sequenced sample: CD4+ T cells from blood, cultured in vitro. These receptors all come from a human donor who had recovered from COVID-19.

The chain links TRBV29-1 to TRBJ2-3; D is unclear. Germline assignment: CDR1 SQVTM and CDR2 ANQGSEA. There are 12 residues in the CDR3. Trimming shortened V by 7 bases and J by 1 base, and 9 bases separated the two germline ends. Written as DNA, the CDR3 is TGCAGCGGTGAGTCTGGCACAGATACGCAGTATTTT. Its translation is CSGESGTDTQYF.

The V gene is TRBV12-3 or TRBV12-4, the J gene TRBJ1-3; 8 bases fit TRBD1. V trimming: 9 bases; J trimming: 4 bases; junction bases outside the gene matches: 2. This CDR3 comprises 12 residues. CDR3 residues: CASGQGGNTIYF. The CDR3 nucleotides read TGTGCCAGTGGACAGGGAGGAAACACCATATATTTT.

This clonotype was seen only once. This chain connects TRBV6-1 to TRBJ1-5; 7 nucleotides agree with TRBD1. Per the germline V gene, CDR1 is MNHNS and CDR2 is SASEGT. This CDR3 is 16 amino acids long. J gave up 5 bases and V 6 bases, and 13 bases lay outside the gene matches. CDR3 protein: CASSPIIGTEYQPQHF. In DNA form, the CDR3 reads TGTGCCAGCAGCCCCATTATCGGGACAGAGTATCAGCCCCAGCATTTT.

This chain links TRBV28 with TRBJ1-5, with a weak D call TRBD1 (6 bases). V shed 6 bases and J shed 3 bases, with 18 bases lying between them. The CDR3 loop spans 16 amino acids. CDR1 and CDR2 from the germline V gene are MDHEN and SYDVKM. The chain's CDR3 is CASSTMGGRYNQPQHF. For the CDR3, the DNA is TGTGCCAGCAGCACCATGGGGGGGCGCTACAATCAGCCCCAGCATTTT.

This sequence joins TRBV19 and TRBJ2-4; 8 bases are shared with TRBD2. The CDR3 spans 12 residues. From germline, CDR1 is LNHDA and CDR2 SQIVND (reference sequence). The trim removed 4 bases at V and 12 bases at J, leaving 5 bases unmatched. The CDR3 sequence is CASSKGLASQYF. In nucleotides, the CDR3 is TGTGCCAGTAGTAAAGGACTAGCAAGTCAGTACTTC. The variable domain in full, with the rest retrieved from reference TRBV19 and TRBJ2-4, is DGGITQSPKYLFRKEGQNVTLSCEQNLNHDAMYWYRQDPGQGLRLIYYSQIVNDFQKGDIAEGYSVSREKKESFPLTVTSAQKNPTAFYLCASSKGLASQYFGAGTRLSVL.